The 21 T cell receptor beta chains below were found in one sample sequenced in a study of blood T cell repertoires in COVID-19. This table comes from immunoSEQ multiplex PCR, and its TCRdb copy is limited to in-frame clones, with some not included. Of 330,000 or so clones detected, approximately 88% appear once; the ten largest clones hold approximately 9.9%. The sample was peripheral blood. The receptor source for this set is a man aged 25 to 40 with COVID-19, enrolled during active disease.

CDR3 coding DNA: TGTGCCAGCAGCTCCCCGTTTAACACCGGGGAGCTGTTTTTT. It translates to CASSSPFNTGELFF. The chain uses TRBV7-2 and TRBJ2-2; D unresolved. Germline loops: CDR1 SGHTA, CDR2 FQGNSA. Trimming removed 4 bases from V and 2 bases from J, with 8 bases in between. The CDR3 is made up of 14 amino acids.

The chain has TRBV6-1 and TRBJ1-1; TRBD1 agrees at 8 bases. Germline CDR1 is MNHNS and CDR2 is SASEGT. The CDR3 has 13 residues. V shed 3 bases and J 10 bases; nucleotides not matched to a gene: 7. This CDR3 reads CASSDPDRAGAFF. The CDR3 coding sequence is TGTGCCAGCAGTGACCCGGACAGGGCGGGAGCTTTCTTT.

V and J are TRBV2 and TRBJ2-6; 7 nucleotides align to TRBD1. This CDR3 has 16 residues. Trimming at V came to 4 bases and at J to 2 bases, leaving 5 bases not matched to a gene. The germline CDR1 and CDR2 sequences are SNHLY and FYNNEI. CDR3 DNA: TGTGCCAGCAGTGGACAGGGCCGGGCTGGGGCCAACGTCCTGACTTTC. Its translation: CASSGQGRAGANVLTF.

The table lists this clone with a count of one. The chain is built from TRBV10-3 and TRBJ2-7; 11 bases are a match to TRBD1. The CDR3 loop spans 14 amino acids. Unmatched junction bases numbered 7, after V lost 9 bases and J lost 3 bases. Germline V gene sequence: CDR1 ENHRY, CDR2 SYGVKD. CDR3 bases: TGTGCCATTATTCAGGGACAGGGGGACTACGAGCAGTACTTC. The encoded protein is CAIIQGQGDYEQYF.

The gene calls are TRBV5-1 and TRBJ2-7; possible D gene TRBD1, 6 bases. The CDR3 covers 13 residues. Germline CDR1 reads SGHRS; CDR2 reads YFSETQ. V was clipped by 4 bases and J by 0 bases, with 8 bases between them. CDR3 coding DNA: TGCGCCAGCAGCCAGGGGAGCTCCTACGAGCAGTACTTC. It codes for CASSQGSSYEQYF.

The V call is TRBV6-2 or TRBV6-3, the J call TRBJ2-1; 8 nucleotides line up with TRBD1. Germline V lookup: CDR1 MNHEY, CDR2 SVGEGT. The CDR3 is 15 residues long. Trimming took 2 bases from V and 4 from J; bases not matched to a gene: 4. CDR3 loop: CASSYVTGAYNEQFF. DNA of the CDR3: TGTGCCAGCAGTTACGTGACAGGGGCTTACAATGAGCAGTTCTTC.

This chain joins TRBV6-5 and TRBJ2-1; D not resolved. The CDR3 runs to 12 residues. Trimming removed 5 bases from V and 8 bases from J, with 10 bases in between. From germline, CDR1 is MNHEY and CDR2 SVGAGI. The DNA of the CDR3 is TGTGCCAGCAGTCCCCCCACAGATGAGCAGTTCTTC. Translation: CASSPPTDEQFF.

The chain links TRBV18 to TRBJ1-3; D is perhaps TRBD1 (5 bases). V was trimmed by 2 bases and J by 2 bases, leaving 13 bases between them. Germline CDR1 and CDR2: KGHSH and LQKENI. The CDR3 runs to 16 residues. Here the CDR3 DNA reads TGTGCCAGCTCACCAACGACTACGGGGGCTGGAAACACCATATATTTT. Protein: CASSPTTTGAGNTIYF.

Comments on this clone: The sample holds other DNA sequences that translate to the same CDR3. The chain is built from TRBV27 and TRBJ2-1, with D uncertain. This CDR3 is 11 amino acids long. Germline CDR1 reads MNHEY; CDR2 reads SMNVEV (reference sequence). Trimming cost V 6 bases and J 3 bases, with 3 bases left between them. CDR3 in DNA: TGTGCCAGCAGCCACTACAATGAGCAGTTCTTC. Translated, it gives CASSHYNEQFF.

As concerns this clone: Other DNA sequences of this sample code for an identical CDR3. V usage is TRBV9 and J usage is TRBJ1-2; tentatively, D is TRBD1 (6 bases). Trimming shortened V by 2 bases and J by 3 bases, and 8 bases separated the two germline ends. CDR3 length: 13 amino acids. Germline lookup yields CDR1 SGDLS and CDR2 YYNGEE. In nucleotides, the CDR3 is TGTGCCAGCAGCGTTGGGGGCGACTATGGCTACACCTTC. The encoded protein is CASSVGGDYGYTF.

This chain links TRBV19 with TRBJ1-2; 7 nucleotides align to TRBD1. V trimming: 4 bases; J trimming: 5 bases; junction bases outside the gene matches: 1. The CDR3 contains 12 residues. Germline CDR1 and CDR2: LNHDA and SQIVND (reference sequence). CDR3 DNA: TGTGCCAGTAGTACGACAGGGTATGGCTACACCTTC. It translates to CASSTTGYGYTF.

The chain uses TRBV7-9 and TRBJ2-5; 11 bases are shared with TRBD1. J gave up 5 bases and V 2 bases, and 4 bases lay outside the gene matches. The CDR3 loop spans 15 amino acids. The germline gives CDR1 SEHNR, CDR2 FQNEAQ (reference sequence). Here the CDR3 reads CASSLWTGGAETQYF. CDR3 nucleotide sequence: TGTGCCAGCAGCTTATGGACAGGGGGCGCGGAGACCCAGTACTTC.

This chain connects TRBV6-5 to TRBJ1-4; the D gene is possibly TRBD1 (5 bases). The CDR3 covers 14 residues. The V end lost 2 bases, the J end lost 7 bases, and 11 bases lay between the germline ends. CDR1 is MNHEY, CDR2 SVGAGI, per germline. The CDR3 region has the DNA TGTGCCAGCAGTTACGTAAGGACAAGTGAAAAACTGTTTTTT. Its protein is CASSYVRTSEKLFF.

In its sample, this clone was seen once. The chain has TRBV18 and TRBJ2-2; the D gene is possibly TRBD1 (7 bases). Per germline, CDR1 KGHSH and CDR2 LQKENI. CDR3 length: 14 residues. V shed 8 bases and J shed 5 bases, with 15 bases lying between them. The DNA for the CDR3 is TGTGCCAGCGCGGGACAGAAAAAAACCGGGGAGCTGTTTTTT. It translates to CASAGQKKTGELFF.

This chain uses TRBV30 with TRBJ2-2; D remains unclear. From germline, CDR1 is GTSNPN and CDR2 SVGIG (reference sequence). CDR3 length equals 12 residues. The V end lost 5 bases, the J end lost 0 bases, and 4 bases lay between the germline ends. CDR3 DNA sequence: TGTGCCTGGGCCTCGAACACCGGGGAGCTGTTTTTT. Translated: CAWASNTGELFF.

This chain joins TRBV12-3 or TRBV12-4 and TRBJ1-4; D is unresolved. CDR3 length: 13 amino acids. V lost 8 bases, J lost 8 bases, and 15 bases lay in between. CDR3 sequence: CASGPRVAEKLFF. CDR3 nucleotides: TGTGCCAGCGGTCCTCGGGTGGCCGAAAAACTGTTTTTT.

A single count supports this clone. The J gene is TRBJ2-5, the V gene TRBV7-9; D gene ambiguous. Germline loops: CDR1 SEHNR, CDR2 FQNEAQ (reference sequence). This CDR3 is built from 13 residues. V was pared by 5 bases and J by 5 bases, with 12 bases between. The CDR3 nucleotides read TGTGCCAGCAGCCTAACTCTCGGGGAGACCCAGTACTTC. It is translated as CASSLTLGETQYF.

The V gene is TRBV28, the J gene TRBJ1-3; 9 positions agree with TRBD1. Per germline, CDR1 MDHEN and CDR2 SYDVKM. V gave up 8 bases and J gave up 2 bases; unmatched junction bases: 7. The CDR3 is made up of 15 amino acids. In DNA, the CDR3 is TGTGCCAGCCTATCACAGGGGGCCCCTGGAAACACCATATATTTT. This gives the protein CASLSQGAPGNTIYF.

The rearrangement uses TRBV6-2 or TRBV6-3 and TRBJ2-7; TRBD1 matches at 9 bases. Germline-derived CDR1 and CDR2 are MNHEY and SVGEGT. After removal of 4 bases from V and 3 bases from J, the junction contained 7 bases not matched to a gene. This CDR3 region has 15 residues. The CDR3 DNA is TGTGCCAGCAGTTCTCGACAGGGGGAGGGCTACGAGCAGTACTTC. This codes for CASSSRQGEGYEQYF.

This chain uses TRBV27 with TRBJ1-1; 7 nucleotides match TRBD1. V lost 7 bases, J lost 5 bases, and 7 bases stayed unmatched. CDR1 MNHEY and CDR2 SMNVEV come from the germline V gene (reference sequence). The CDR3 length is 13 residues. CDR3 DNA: TGTGCCAGCACCCAGGCAGGGGGGACTGAAGCTTTCTTT. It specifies CASTQAGGTEAFF.

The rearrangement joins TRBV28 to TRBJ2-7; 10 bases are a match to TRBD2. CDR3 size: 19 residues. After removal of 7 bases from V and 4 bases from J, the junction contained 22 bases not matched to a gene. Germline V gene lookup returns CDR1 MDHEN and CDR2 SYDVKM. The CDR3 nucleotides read TGTGCCAGCATACCACTCACTCCGCTAGCGGGAGTGGGCGGGTACGAGCAGTACTTC. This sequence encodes CASIPLTPLAGVGGYEQYF.